This is a list of T cell receptor beta chains from one sample in a study of PD-L1 blockade in urothelial cancer. TCRdb's table, derived via immunoSEQ multiplex PCR, lists solely in-frame clones and lacks some. The data show approximately 32,000 clones, roughly 82% seen once. This specimen was PBMCs, taken around atezolizumab (anti-PD-L1) treatment. The receptors derive from a man between 60 and 75 years old with urothelial cancer. Each CDR3 is given with its conserved first and last residue. Fields, in order: V gene, clone size, J gene, D gene, CDR3 protein, CDR3 DNA. A D gene is named only where the DNA matches it firmly. Only some rows state a clone size, as once, few, many or a class for expanded clones.

>TRBV5-1|.|TRBJ2-2|.
CASSPQGAGANTGELFF
TGCGCCAGCAGTCCTCAGGGCGCAGGGGCGAACACCGGGGAGCTGTTTTTT
>TRBV28|once|TRBJ1-5|TRBD1
CASSTMRGLYQPQHF
TGTGCCAGCAGTACAATGAGGGGGCTCTATCAGCCCCAGCATTTT
>TRBV5-1|.|TRBJ2-7|.
CASSSDSPYEQYF
TGCGCCAGCAGCTCGGACAGCCCCTACGAGCAGTACTTC
>TRBV5-6|.|TRBJ2-5|TRBD2
CASSPPWTERGAGETQYF
TGTGCCAGCAGTCCCCCTTGGACGGAGCGGGGGGCCGGGGAGACCCAGTACTTC
>TRBV5-1|.|TRBJ2-7|.
CASSLGGSWAYEQYF
TGCGCCAGCAGCTTGGGCGGCAGTTGGGCCTACGAGCAGTACTTC
>TRBV11-2|.|TRBJ2-5|TRBD1
CASSSRTGGQETQYF
TGTGCCAGCAGCTCAAGGACAGGGGGACAGGAGACCCAGTACTTC
>TRBV12-2|few|TRBJ1-5|.
CASRPIQPQHF
TGTGCAAGTCGCCCCATTCAGCCCCAGCATTTT
>TRBV28|.|TRBJ1-4|TRBD1
CASRPDRGFRHQLFF
TGTGCCAGCAGGCCGGACAGGGGTTTTCGTCATCAACTGTTTTTT
>TRBV6-1|.|TRBJ1-5|.
CASMLTAYSNQPQHF
TGTGCCAGCATGCTGACAGCCTATAGCAATCAGCCCCAGCATTTT
>TRBV7-7|.|TRBJ2-1|.
CASSFDYNNEQFF
TGTGCTAGCAGCTTTGACTACAACAATGAGCAGTTCTTC
>TRBV7-9|.|TRBJ2-3|.
CASSPGGDTQYF
TGTGCCAGCAGCCCCGGAGGGGATACGCAGTATTTT
>TRBV7-9|.|TRBJ2-7|.
CASSSDSQFSYEQYF
TGTGCCAGCAGCTCCGACAGCCAGTTCTCCTACGAGCAGTACTTC
>TRBV18|.|TRBJ2-1|.
CASSPSGLDEQFF
TGTGCCAGCTCACCAAGCGGTCTGGATGAGCAGTTCTTC
>TRBV6-1|.|TRBJ2-5|.
CASSERRLQETQYF
TGTGCCAGCAGTGAACGGAGACTACAAGAGACCCAGTACTTC
>TRBV6-5|.|TRBJ2-5|TRBD2
CASSSRTSGGEETQYF
TGTGCCAGCAGTTCCCGGACTAGCGGGGGGGAAGAGACCCAGTACTTC
>TRBV28|.|TRBJ1-5|.
CASRWTTSNQPQHF
TGTGCCAGCAGATGGACAACTAGCAATCAGCCCCAGCATTTT
>TRBV19|.|TRBJ1-3|.
CASSISFSGNTIYF
TGTGCCAGTAGTATCTCTTTCTCTGGAAACACCATATATTTT
>TRBV19|.|TRBJ2-1|.
CASSIPGLSYNEQFF
TGTGCCAGTAGTATCCCAGGCCTCTCCTACAATGAGCAGTTCTTC
>TRBV5-1|.|TRBJ2-3|.
CASRLIPGADTQYF
TGCGCCAGCAGACTCATACCGGGGGCAGATACGCAGTATTTT
>TRBV5-1|once|TRBJ2-5|.
CASSLTGEETQYF
TGCGCCAGCAGCTTGACGGGGGAGGAGACCCAGTACTTC
>TRBV11-2|.|TRBJ2-2|TRBD1
CASSTRTGANTGELFF
TGTGCCAGCAGCACTCGGACAGGCGCGAACACCGGGGAGCTGTTTTTT
>TRBV28|.|TRBJ1-4|.
CASSLVQGMDEKLFF
TGTGCCAGCAGTTTGGTACAGGGCATGGATGAAAAACTGTTTTTT
>TRBV4-1|.|TRBJ2-7|.
CASSQVRSGSYEQYF
TGCGCCAGCAGCCAAGTACGTTCGGGCTCCTACGAGCAGTACTTC
>TRBV5-8|.|TRBJ2-7|.
CASSLGQGLSEQYF
TGTGCCAGCAGCTTGGGACAGGGACTCAGCGAGCAGTACTTC
>TRBV6-5|.|TRBJ1-6|TRBD1
CATKTGRSSPLHF
TGTGCCACCAAGACAGGGCGTAGTTCACCCCTCCACTTT
>TRBV30|.|TRBJ2-7|TRBD1
CASTRTGASEQYF
TGTGCCTCAACGAGGACAGGGGCGTCCGAGCAGTACTTC
>TRBV28|once|TRBJ2-3|TRBD2
CASTPGTSGSKYF
TGTGCCAGCACCCCCGGGACTAGCGGGAGTAAGTATTTT
>TRBV5-8|.|TRBJ1-2|.
CASSLVGGNYGYTF
TGTGCCAGCAGCTTGGTGGGGGGAAACTATGGCTACACCTTC
>TRBV5-1|.|TRBJ1-4|TRBD1
CASSSQTGGGWNEKLFF
TGCGCCAGCAGCTCACAGACAGGGGGGGGATGGAACGAAAAACTGTTTTTT
>TRBV25-1|.|TRBJ2-2|.
CASSESTAPGELFF
TGTGCCAGCAGTGAATCCACAGCCCCCGGGGAGCTGTTTTTT
>TRBV2|.|TRBJ2-7|.
CASSERGPYEQYF
TGTGCCAGCAGTGAACGGGGTCCCTACGAGCAGTACTTC
>TRBV19|once|TRBJ2-5|.
CASSATPGQTRETQYF
TGTGCCAGTAGTGCTACACCGGGACAAACTAGGGAGACCCAGTACTTC
>TRBV30|.|TRBJ2-2|TRBD1
CAWSYGQVNTGELFF
TGTGCCTGGAGCTATGGACAGGTGAACACCGGGGAGCTGTTTTTT
>TRBV5-1|.|TRBJ2-1|TRBD1
CASSLRPGGYNEQFF
TGCGCCAGCAGCTTGCGACCAGGGGGCTACAATGAGCAGTTCTTC
>TRBV7-2|.|TRBJ2-7|TRBD1
CASSPAGTGAYEQYF
TGTGCCAGCAGCCCCGCCGGGACAGGGGCGTACGAGCAGTACTTC
>TRBV5-1|few|TRBJ2-2|TRBD2
CASSLGPAGGGPGELFF
TGCGCCAGCAGCTTGGGACCAGCGGGGGGAGGACCCGGGGAGCTGTTTTTT
>TRBV5-1|.|TRBJ1-2|.
CASSFSRPAEGYTF
TGCGCCAGCAGCTTTTCAAGACCAGCGGAGGGCTACACCTTC
>TRBV6-1|.|TRBJ1-2|.
CAIGDTGTNYGYTF
TGTGCCATCGGGGACACGGGAACTAACTATGGCTACACCTTC
>TRBV5-1|.|TRBJ1-1|TRBD1
CASSSDRGTEAFF
TGCGCCAGCAGTTCTGACAGGGGGACTGAAGCTTTCTTT
>TRBV19|.|TRBJ2-5|.
CASSMNSVEETQYF
TGTGCCAGTAGTATGAATTCGGTGGAAGAGACCCAGTACTTC
>TRBV10-3|.|TRBJ2-7|.
CAPAPRDRRYEQYF
TGTGCCCCCGCGCCCCGCGACAGGCGCTACGAGCAGTACTTC
>TRBV6-5|once|TRBJ2-3|.
CASSPLDTSTDTQYF
TGTGCCAGCAGCCCGCTAGATACTAGCACAGATACGCAGTATTTT
>TRBV30|.|TRBJ2-3|TRBD1
CAWSVGTASTDTQYF
TGTGCCTGGAGTGTAGGGACAGCGAGCACAGATACGCAGTATTTT
>TRBV10-1|.|TRBJ1-2|.
CASSDRGRVRNGYTF
TGCGCCAGCAGCGACAGAGGTCGCGTTCGAAATGGCTACACCTTC
>TRBV5-4|few|TRBJ2-1|.
CASSLDSVYNEQFF
TGTGCCAGCAGCTTGGATTCAGTCTACAATGAGCAGTTCTTC
>TRBV11-2|.|TRBJ2-3|.
CASSLDGAAILTDTQYF
TGTGCCAGCAGCTTGGATGGGGCCGCCATACTCACAGATACGCAGTATTTT
>TRBV6-5|.|TRBJ1-4|.
CASSTDSATNEKLFF
TGTGCCAGCAGCACAGACAGTGCAACTAATGAAAAACTGTTTTTT
>TRBV7-9|.|TRBJ2-2|.
CASSFGGTITGELFF
TGTGCCAGCAGCTTCGGGGGGACAATCACCGGGGAGCTGTTTTTT